These T cell receptor beta chains were read from a single sample in a study of shared clonotypes between healthy human individuals. Produced via immunoSEQ multiplex PCR; TCRdb's table is partial and in-frame only. The sample yields approximately 980,000 clones, 70% to 85% seen once. The sample was memory CD4+ T cells sorted from blood. The receptors originated from a man between 18 and 29 years old in good health. CDR3s include the opening cysteine and the closing phenylalanine or tryptophan. The order of the fields is clone size, CDR3 length, D gene, J gene, V gene, CDR3 DNA, CDR3 protein. The D gene is left open where the match is weak. Not all rows give a size; the values are once, few, many and, for expanded clones, a class.

clone size: -
CDR3 length: 15
D gene: TRBD1
J gene: TRBJ1-2
V gene: TRBV6-1
CDR3 DNA: TGTGCCAGCAGAAGCTTTCTAGGGGGCGCTGATGGCTACACCTTC
CDR3 protein: CASRSFLGGADGYTF

clone size: -
CDR3 length: 16
D gene: -
J gene: TRBJ2-1
V gene: TRBV6-1
CDR3 DNA: TGTGCCAGCAGTGAACAGGGGGTGGGACTCAACAATGAGCAGTTCTTC
CDR3 protein: CASSEQGVGLNNEQFF

clone size: -
CDR3 length: 14
D gene: TRBD1
J gene: TRBJ1-1
V gene: TRBV18
CDR3 DNA: TGTGCCAGCTCCTACACAGGGGGTGACACTGAAGCTTTCTTT
CDR3 protein: CASSYTGGDTEAFF

clone size: -
CDR3 length: 17
D gene: TRBD2
J gene: TRBJ2-5
V gene: TRBV7-2
CDR3 DNA: TGTGCCAGCAGCTTAGAAGTAGCGGGGCCCCCCCAAGAGACCCAGTACTTC
CDR3 protein: CASSLEVAGPPQETQYF

clone size: -
CDR3 length: 15
D gene: -
J gene: TRBJ1-3
V gene: TRBV2
CDR3 DNA: TGTGCCAGCAGGGGGGCGGTGGCAGCTGGAAACACCATATATTTT
CDR3 protein: CASRGAVAAGNTIYF

clone size: -
CDR3 length: 10
D gene: -
J gene: TRBJ2-7
V gene: TRBV2
CDR3 DNA: TGTGCCAGCAGTGAAGTCGAGCAGTACTTC
CDR3 protein: CASSEVEQYF

clone size: -
CDR3 length: 14
D gene: -
J gene: TRBJ2-7
V gene: TRBV6-1
CDR3 DNA: TGTGCCAGCAGACCCGGACCCCGAATGGGCGAGCAGTACTTC
CDR3 protein: CASRPGPRMGEQYF

clone size: -
CDR3 length: 14
D gene: -
J gene: TRBJ2-1
V gene: TRBV29-1
CDR3 DNA: TGCAGCGTGGCAGAACGGTTGGGCGATGGGGGGCAGTTCTTC
CDR3 protein: CSVAERLGDGGQFF

clone size: once
CDR3 length: 16
D gene: -
J gene: TRBJ2-3
V gene: TRBV6-6
CDR3 DNA: TGTGCCAGCTCCCCTTCTTCAGCGGGTTGGGTAGATACGCAGTATTTT
CDR3 protein: CASSPSSAGWVDTQYF

clone size: -
CDR3 length: 15
D gene: -
J gene: TRBJ2-7
V gene: TRBV6-1
CDR3 DNA: TGTGCCAGCCTCTTCTCGGGATTAGGTCCCTACGAGCAGTACTTC
CDR3 protein: CASLFSGLGPYEQYF

clone size: few
CDR3 length: 14
D gene: TRBD1
J gene: TRBJ1-1
V gene: TRBV11-2
CDR3 DNA: TGTGCCAGCAGCTTTGGGGACAGGCCCACTGAAGCTTTCTTT
CDR3 protein: CASSFGDRPTEAFF

clone size: -
CDR3 length: 15
D gene: -
J gene: TRBJ1-4
V gene: TRBV5-5
CDR3 DNA: TGTGCCAGCAGCTTTATAGGGCAAACTAATGAAAAACTGTTTTTT
CDR3 protein: CASSFIGQTNEKLFF

clone size: -
CDR3 length: 16
D gene: -
J gene: TRBJ2-7
V gene: TRBV7-2
CDR3 DNA: TGTGCCAGCAGCCTGGCTAGCCCGGGGAGTTGGATCGAGCAGTACTTC
CDR3 protein: CASSLASPGSWIEQYF

clone size: -
CDR3 length: 15
D gene: -
J gene: TRBJ1-3
V gene: TRBV5-1
CDR3 DNA: TGCGCCAGCAGCTTGTCTGGGAACTCTGGAAACACCATATATTTT
CDR3 protein: CASSLSGNSGNTIYF

clone size: -
CDR3 length: 14
D gene: -
J gene: TRBJ2-2
V gene: TRBV10-2
CDR3 DNA: TGCGCCAGCAGACCGGGGGGCAACACCGGGGAGCTGTTTTTT
CDR3 protein: CASRPGGNTGELFF

clone size: once
CDR3 length: 13
D gene: -
J gene: TRBJ2-1
V gene: TRBV7-2
CDR3 DNA: TGTGCCAGCAGCCGTGAAGTCTACAATGAGCAGTTCTTC
CDR3 protein: CASSREVYNEQFF